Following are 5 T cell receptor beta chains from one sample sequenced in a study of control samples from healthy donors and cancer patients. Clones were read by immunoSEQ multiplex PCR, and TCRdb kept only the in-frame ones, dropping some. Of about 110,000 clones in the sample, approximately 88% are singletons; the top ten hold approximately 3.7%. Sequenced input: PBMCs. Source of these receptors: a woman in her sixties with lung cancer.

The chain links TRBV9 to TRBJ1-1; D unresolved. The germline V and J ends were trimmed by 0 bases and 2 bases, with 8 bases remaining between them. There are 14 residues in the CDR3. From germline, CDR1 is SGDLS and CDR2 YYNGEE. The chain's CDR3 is CASSVVGSNTEAFF. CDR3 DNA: TGTGCCAGCAGCGTAGTGGGGAGCAACACTGAAGCTTTCTTT.

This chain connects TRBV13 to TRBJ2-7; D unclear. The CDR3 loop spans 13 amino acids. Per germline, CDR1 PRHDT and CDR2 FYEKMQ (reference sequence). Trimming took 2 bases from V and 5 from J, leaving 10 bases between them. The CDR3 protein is CASSLIGMDEQYF. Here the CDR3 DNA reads TGTGCCAGCAGCTTAATTGGCATGGACGAGCAGTACTTC. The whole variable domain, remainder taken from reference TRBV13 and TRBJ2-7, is AAGVIQSPRHLIKEKRETATLKCYPIPRHDTVYWYQQGPGQDPQFLISFYEKMQSDKGSIPDRFSAQQFSDYHSELNMSSLELGDSALYFCASSLIGMDEQYFGPGTRLTVT.

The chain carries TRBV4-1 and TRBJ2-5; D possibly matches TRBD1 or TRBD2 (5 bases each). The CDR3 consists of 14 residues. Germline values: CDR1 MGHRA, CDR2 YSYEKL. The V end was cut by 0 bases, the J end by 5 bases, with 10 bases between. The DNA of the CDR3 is TGCGCCAGCAGCCAAGATAGAGGGACGGAGACCCAGTACTTC. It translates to CASSQDRGTETQYF.

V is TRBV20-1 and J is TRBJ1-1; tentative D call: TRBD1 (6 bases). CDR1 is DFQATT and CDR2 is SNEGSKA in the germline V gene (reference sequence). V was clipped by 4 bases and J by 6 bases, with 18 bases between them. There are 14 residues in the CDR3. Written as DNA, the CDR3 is TGCAGTGCTAATGACATGAGGGGGATCGCTGAAGCTTTCTTT. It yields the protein CSANDMRGIAEAFF.

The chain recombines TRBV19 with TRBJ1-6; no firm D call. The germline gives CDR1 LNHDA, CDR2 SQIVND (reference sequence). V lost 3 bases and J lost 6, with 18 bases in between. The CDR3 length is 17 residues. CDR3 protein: CASSIQGSSAGNSPLHF. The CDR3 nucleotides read TGTGCCAGTAGTATTCAAGGGTCGTCAGCGGGTAATTCACCCCTCCACTTT. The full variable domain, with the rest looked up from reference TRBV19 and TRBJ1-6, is DGGITQSPKYLFRKEGQNVTLSCEQNLNHDAMYWYRQDPGQGLRLIYYSQIVNDFQKGDIAEGYSVSREKKESFPLTVTSAQKNPTAFYLCASSIQGSSAGNSPLHFGNGTRLTVT.